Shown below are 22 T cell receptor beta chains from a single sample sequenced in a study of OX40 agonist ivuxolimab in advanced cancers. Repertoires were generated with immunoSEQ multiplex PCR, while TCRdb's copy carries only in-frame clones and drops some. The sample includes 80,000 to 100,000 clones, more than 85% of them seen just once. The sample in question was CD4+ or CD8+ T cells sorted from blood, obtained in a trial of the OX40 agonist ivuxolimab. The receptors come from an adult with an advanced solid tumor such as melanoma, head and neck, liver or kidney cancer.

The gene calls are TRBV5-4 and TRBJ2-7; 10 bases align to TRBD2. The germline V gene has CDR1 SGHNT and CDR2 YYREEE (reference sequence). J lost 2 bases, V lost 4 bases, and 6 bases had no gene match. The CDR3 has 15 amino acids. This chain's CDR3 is CASSSTSGATYEQYF. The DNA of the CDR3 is TGTGCCAGCAGCAGCACTAGCGGGGCGACCTACGAGCAGTACTTC.

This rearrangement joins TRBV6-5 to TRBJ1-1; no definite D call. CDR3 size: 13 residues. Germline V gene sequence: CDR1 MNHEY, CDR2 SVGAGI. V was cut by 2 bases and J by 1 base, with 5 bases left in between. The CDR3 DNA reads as TGTGCCAGCAGTTACGGAGGGAACACTGAAGCTTTCTTT. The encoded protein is CASSYGGNTEAFF.

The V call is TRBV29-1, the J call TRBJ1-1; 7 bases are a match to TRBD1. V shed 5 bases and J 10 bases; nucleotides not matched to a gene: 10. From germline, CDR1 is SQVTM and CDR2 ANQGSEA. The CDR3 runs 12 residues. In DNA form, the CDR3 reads TGCAGCGTTACAGGGGCACCTGCGCTAGCTTTCTTT. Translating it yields CSVTGAPALAFF.

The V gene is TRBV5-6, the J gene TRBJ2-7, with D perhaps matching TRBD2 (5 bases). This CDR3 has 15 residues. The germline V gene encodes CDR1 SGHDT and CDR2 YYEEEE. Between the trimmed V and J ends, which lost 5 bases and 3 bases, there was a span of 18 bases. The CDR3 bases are TGTGCCAGCAGTTCAACGGGCGGAGGAGTCTACGAGCAGTACGTC. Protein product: CASSSTGGGVYEQYV.

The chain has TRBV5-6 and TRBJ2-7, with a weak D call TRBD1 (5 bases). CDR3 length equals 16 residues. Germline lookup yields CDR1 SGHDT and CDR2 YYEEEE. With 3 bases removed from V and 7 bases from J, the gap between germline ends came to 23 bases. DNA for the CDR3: TGTGCCAGCAGCTCTGGGGTGGGGCCGCCGTTGGGGGAGCAGTACTTC. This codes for CASSSGVGPPLGEQYF. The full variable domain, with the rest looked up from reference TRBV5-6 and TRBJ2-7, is DAGVTQSPTHLIKTRGQQVTLRCSPKSGHDTVSWYQQALGQGPQFIFQYYEEEERQRGNFPDRFSGHQFPNYSSELNVNALLLGDSALYLCASSSGVGPPLGEQYFGPGTRLTVT.

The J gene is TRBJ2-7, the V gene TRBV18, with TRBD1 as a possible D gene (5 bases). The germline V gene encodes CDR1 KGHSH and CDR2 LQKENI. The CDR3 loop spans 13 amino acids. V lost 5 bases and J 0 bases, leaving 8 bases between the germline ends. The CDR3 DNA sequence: TGTGCCAGCTCAGGGGCGAGCTCCTACGAGCAGTACTTC. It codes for CASSGASSYEQYF. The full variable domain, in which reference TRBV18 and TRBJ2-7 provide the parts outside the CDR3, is NAGVMQNPRHLVRRRGQEARLRCSPMKGHSHVYWYRQLPEEGLKFMVYLQKENIIDESGMPKERFSAEFPKEGPSILRIQQVVRGDSAAYFCASSGASSYEQYFGPGTRLTVT.

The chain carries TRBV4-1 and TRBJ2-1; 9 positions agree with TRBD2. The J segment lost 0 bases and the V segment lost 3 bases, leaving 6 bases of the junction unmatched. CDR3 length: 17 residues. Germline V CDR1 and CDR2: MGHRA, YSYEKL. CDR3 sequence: CASSQGPTSGSYNEQFF. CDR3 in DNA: TGCGCCAGCAGCCAGGGCCCGACTAGCGGCTCCTACAATGAGCAGTTCTTC.

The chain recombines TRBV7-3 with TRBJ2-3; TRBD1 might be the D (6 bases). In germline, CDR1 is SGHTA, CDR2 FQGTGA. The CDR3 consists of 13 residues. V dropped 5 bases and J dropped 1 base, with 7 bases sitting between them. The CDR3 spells CASSRTGTDTQYF. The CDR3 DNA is TGTGCCAGCAGCCGGACAGGCACAGATACGCAGTATTTT.

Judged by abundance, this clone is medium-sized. CDR3: CASSTDSDQPQHF. In DNA form, the CDR3 reads TGTGCCAGCAGCACAGACAGTGACCAGCCCCAGCATTTT. The chain combines TRBV7-9 with TRBJ1-5, with D perhaps TRBD1 (5 bases). V was pared by 5 bases and J by 7 bases, with 12 bases between. Per germline, CDR1 SEHNR and CDR2 FQNEAQ (reference sequence). This CDR3 has 13 residues.

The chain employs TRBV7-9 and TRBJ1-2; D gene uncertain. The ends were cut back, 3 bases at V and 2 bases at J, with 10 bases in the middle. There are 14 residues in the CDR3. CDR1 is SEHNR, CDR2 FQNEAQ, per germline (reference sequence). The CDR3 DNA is TGTGCCAGCAGCTTGAGCAGCTACAACTATGGCTACACCTTC. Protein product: CASSLSSYNYGYTF.

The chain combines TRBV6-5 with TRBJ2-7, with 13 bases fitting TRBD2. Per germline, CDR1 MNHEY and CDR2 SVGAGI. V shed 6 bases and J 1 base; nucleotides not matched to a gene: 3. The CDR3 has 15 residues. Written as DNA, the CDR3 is TGTGCCAGCAGACGACTAGCGGGAGGTTCCTACGAGCAGTACGTC. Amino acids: CASRRLAGGSYEQYV.

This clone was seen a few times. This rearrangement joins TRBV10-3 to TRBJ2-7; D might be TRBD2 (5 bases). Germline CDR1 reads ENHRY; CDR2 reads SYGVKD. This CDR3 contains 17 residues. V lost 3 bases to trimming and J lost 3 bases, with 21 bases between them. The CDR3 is CAISEWERTGEDYEQYF. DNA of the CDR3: TGTGCCATCAGTGAATGGGAGCGAACTGGGGAAGACTACGAGCAGTACTTC.

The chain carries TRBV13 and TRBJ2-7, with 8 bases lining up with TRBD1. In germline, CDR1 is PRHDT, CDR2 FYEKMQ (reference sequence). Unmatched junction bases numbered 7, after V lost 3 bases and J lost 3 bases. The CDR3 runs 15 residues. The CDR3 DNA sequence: TGTGCCAGCAGCTTGGGACAAGGGACAGGCTACGAGCAGTACGTC. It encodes CASSLGQGTGYEQYV.

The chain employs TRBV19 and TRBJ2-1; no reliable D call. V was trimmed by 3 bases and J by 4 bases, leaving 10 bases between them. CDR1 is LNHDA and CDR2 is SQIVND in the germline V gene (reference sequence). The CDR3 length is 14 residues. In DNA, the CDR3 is TGTGCCAGTAGTATTGAACAGACTTACAATGAGCAGTTCTTC. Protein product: CASSIEQTYNEQFF.

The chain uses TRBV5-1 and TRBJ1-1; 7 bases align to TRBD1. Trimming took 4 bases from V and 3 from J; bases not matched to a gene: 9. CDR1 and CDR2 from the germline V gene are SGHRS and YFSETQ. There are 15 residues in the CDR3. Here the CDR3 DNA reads TGCGCCAGCAGCCGAGGGGAGGGGGCCGACACTGAAGCTTTCTTT. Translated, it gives CASSRGEGADTEAFF.

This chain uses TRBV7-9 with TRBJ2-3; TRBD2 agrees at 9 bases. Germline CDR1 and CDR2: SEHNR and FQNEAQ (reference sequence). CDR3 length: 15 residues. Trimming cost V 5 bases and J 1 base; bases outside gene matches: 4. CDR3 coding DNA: TGTGCCAGCAGCCCGAGCGGGAGGCGCACAGATACGCAGTATTTT. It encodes CASSPSGRRTDTQYF.

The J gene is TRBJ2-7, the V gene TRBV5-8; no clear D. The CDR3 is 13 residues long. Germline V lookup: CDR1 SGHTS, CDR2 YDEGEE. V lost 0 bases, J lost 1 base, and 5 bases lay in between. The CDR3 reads CASSLVRSYEQYV. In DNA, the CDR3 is TGTGCCAGCAGCTTGGTTAGGTCCTACGAGCAGTACGTC.

The CDR3: CASSGGLFTGELFF. The CDR3 DNA is TGCGCCAGCAGCGGGGGACTCTTCACCGGGGAGCTGTTTTTT. This chain joins TRBV5-1 and TRBJ2-2; possible D gene TRBD2, 6 bases. Germline-derived CDR1 and CDR2 are SGHRS and YFSETQ. Trimming took off 4 bases at V and 4 bases at J, with 11 bases between the two ends. This CDR3 region has 14 residues.

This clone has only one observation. The CDR3 nucleotides read TGTGCCAGCAGTTTAACCGGGACAGGGGATCAGCCCCAGCATTTT. It specifies CASSLTGTGDQPQHF. The V call is TRBV2, the J call TRBJ1-5; 10 bases map to TRBD1. Germline CDR1 is SNHLY and CDR2 is FYNNEI. CDR3 size: 15 residues. The V and J ends lost 5 bases and 5 bases, in that order; junction bases with no gene match: 6. The entire variable domain, with the rest obtained from reference TRBV2 and TRBJ1-5, is as follows: EPEVTQTPSHQVTQMGQEVILRCVPISNHLYFYWYRQILGQKVEFLVSFYNNEISEKSEIFDDQFSVERPDGSNFTLKIRSTKLEDSAMYFCASSLTGTGDQPQHFGDGTRLSIL.

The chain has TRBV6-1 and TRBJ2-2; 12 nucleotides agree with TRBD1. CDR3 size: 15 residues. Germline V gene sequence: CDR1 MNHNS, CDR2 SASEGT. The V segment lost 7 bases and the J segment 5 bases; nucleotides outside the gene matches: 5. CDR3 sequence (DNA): TGTGCCAGCACCCCGGGACAGGGGGCGACCGGGGAGCTGTTTTTT. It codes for CASTPGQGATGELFF.

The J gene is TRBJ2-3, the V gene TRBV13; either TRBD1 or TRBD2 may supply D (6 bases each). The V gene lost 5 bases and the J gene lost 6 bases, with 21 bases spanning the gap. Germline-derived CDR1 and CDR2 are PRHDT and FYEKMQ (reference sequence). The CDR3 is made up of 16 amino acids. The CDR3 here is CASSQLTGAKADTQYF. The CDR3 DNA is TGTGCCAGCAGCCAACTAACGGGGGCCAAGGCGGATACGCAGTATTTT.

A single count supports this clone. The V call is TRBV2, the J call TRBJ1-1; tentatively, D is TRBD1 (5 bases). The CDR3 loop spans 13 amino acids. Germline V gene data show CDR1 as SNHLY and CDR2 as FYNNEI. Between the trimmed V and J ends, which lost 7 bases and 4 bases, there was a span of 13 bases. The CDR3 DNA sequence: TGTGCCAGCATTCGGGGACTGGGCACTGAAGCTTTCTTT. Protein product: CASIRGLGTEAFF.